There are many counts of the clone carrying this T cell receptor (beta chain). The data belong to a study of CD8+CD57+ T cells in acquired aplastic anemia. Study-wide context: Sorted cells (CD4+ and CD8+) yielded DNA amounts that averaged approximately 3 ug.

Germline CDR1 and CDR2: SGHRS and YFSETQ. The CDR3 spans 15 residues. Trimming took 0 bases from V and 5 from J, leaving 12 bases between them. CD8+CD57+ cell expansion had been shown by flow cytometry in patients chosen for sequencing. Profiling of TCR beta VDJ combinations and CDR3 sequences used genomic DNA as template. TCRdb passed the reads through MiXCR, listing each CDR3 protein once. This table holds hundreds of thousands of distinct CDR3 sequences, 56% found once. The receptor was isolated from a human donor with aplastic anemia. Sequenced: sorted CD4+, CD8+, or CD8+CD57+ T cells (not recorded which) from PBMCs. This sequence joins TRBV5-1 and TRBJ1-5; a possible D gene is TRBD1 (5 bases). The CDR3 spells CASSLAPGPYQPQHF. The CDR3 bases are TGCGCCAGCAGCTTGGCCCCGGGACCTTATCAGCCCCAGCATTTT.